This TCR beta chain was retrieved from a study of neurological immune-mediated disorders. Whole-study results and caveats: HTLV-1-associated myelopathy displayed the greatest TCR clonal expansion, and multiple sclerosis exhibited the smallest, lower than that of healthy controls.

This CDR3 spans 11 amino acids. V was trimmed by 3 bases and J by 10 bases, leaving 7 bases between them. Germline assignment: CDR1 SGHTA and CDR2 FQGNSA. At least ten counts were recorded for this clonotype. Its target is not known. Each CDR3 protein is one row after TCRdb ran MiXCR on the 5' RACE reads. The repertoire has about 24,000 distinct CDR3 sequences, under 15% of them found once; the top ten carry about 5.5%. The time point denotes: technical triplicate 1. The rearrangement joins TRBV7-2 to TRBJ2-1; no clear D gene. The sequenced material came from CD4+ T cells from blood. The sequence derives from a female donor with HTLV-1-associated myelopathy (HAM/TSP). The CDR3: CASSFTREQFF. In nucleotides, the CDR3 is TGTGCCAGCAGCTTTACTCGCGAGCAGTTCTTC.